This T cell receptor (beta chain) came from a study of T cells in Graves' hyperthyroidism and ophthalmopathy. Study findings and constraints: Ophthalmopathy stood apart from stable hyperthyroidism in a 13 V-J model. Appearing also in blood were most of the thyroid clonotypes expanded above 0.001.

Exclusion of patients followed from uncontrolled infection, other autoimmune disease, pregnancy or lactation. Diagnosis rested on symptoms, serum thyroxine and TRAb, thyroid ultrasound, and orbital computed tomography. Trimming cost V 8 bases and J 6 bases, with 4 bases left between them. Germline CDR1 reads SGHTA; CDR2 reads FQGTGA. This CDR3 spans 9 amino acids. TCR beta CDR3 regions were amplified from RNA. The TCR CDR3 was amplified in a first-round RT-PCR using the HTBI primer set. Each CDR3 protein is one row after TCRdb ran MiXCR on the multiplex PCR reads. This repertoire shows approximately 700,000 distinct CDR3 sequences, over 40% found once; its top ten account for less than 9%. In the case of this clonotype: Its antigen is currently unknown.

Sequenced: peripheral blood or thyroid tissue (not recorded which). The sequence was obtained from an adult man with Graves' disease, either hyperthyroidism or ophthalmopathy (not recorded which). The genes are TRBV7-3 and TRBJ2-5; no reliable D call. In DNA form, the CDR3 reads TGTGCCAGCGGGCAGACCCAGTACTTC. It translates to CASGQTQYF.